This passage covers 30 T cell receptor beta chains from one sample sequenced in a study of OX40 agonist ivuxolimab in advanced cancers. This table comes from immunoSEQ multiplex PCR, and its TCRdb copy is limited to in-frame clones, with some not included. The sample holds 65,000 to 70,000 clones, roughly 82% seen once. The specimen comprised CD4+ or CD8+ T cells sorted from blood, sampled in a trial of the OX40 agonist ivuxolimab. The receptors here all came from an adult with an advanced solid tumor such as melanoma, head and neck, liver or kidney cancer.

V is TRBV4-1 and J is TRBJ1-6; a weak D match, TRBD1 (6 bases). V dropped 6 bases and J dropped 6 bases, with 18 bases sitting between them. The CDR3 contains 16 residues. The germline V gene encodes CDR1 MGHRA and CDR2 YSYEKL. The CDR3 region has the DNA TGCGCCAGCAGACCCGCCCTGGGACAAGGTAATTCACCCCTCCACTTT. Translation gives CASRPALGQGNSPLHF.

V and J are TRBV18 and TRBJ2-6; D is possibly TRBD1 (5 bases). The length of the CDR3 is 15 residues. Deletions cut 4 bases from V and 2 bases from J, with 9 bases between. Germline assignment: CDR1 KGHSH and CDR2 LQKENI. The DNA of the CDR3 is TGTGCCAGCTCACAAGGGGTCCCTGGGGCCAACGTCCTGACTTTC. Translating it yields CASSQGVPGANVLTF.

CDR3 coding DNA: TGCGCCAGCAGCCGAGGACTTATAGGGACAGGGGATGAAAAACTGTTTTTT. Encoded protein: CASSRGLIGTGDEKLFF. The chain uses TRBV4-3 and TRBJ1-4; TRBD1 aligns across 10 bases. Germline CDR1 is LGHNA and CDR2 is YSLEER. V shed 4 bases and J 6 bases; nucleotides not matched to a gene: 11. The CDR3 has 17 residues.

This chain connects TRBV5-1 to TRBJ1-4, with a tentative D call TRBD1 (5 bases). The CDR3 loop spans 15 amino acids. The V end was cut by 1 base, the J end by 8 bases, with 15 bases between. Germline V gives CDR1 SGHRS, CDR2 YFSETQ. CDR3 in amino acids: CASSLLAGEDEKLFF. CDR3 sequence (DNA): TGCGCCAGCAGCTTGTTGGCGGGGGAAGACGAAAAACTGTTTTTT.

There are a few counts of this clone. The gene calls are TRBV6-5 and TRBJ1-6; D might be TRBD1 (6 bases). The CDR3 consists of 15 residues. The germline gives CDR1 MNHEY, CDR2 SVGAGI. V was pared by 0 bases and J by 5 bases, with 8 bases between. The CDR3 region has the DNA TGTGCCAGCAGTTACTCAGGGGGAAATAATTCACCCCTCCACTTT. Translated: CASSYSGGNNSPLHF.

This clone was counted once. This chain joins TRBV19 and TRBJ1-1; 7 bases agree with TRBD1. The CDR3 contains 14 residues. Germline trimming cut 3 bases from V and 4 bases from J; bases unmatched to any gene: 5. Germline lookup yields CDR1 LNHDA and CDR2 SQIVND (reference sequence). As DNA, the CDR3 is TGTGCCAGTAGTATTCAGGGGGTCTTCACTGAAGCTTTCTTT. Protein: CASSIQGVFTEAFF.

DNA of the CDR3: TGTGCCAGCAGCTCTGCAACTAATGAAAAACTGTTTTTT. Amino acids: CASSSATNEKLFF. V usage is TRBV7-6 and J usage is TRBJ1-4, with unresolved D. The germline gives CDR1 SGHVS, CDR2 FNYEAQ. The V end was cut by 4 bases, the J end by 0 bases, with 3 bases between. The CDR3 contains 13 residues.

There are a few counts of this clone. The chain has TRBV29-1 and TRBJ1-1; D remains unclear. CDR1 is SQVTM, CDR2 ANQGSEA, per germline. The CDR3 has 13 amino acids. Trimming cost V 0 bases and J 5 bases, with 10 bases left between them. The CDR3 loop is CSVEEARGTEAFF. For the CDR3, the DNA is TGCAGCGTTGAAGAAGCTCGAGGAACTGAAGCTTTCTTT. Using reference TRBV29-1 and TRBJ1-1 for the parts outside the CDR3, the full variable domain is SAVISQKPSRDICQRGTSLTIQCQVDSQVTMMFWYRQQPGQSLTLIATANQGSEATYESGFVIDKFPISRPNLTFSTLTVSNMSPEDSSIYLCSVEEARGTEAFFGQGTRLTVV.

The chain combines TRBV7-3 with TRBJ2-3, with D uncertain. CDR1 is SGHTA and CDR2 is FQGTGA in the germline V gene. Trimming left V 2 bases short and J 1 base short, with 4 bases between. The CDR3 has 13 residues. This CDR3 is CASSLSGTDTQYF. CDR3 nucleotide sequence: TGTGCCAGCAGCTTATCTGGCACAGATACGCAGTATTTT.

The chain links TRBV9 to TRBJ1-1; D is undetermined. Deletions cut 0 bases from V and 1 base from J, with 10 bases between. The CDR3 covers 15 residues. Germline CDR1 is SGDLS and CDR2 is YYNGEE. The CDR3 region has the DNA TGTGCCAGCAGCGTAGGGGGTTGGCGGAACACTGAAGCTTTCTTT. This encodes CASSVGGWRNTEAFF.

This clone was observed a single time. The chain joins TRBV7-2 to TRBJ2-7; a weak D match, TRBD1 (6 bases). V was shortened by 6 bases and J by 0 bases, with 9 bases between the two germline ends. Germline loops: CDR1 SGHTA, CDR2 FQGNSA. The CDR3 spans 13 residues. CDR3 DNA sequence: TGTGCCAGCAGGAGGGACACCTCCTACGAGCAGTACTTC. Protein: CASRRDTSYEQYF. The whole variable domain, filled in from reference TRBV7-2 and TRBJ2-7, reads GAGVSQSPSNKVTEKGKDVELRCDPISGHTALYWYRQSLGQGLEFLIYFQGNSAPDKSGLPSDRFSAERTGGSVSTLTIQRTQQEDSAVYLCASRRDTSYEQYFGPGTRLTVT.

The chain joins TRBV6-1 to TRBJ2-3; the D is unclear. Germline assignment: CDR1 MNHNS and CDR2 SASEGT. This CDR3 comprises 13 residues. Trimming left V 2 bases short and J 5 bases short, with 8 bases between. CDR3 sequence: CASSELLGDTQYF. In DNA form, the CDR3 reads TGTGCCAGCAGTGAACTTTTGGGAGATACGCAGTATTTT.

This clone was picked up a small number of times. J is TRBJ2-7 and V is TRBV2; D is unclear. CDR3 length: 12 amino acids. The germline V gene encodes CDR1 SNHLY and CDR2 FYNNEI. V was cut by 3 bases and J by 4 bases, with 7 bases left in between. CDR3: CASSDVRYEQYF. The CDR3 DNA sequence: TGTGCCAGCAGTGATGTACGTTACGAGCAGTACTTC. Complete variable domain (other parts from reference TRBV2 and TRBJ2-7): EPEVTQTPSHQVTQMGQEVILRCVPISNHLYFYWYRQILGQKVEFLVSFYNNEISEKSEIFDDQFSVERPDGSNFTLKIRSTKLEDSAMYFCASSDVRYEQYFGPGTRLTVT.

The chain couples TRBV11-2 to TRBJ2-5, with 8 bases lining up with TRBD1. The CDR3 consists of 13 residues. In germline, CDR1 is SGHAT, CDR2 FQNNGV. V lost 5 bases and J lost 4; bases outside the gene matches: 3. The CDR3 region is CASSRGQAETQYF. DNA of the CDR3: TGTGCCAGCAGCCGGGGACAGGCAGAGACCCAGTACTTC.

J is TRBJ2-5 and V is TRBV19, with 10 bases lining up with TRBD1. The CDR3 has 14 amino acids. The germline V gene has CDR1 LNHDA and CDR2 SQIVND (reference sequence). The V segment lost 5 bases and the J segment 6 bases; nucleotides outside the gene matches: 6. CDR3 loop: CASSPRQGAKTQYF. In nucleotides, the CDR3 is TGTGCCAGTAGTCCTCGACAGGGGGCAAAGACCCAGTACTTC.

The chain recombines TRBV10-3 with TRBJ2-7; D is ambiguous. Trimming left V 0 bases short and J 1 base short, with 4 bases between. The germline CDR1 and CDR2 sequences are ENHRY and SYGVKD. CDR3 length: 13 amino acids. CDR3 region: CAISESRSYEQYF. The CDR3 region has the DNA TGTGCCATCAGTGAGTCTAGGTCCTACGAGCAGTACTTC.

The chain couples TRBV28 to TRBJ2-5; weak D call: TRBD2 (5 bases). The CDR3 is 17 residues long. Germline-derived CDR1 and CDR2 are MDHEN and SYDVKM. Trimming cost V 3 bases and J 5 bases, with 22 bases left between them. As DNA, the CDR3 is TGTGCCAGCAGTTTCATGGGGAGAAGGTCAAGGTTGGAGACCCAGTACTTC. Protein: CASSFMGRRSRLETQYF. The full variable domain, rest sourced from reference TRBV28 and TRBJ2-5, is DVKVTQSSRYLVKRTGEKVFLECVQDMDHENMFWYRQDPGLGLRLIYFSYDVKMKEKGDIPEGYSVSREKKERFSLILESASTNQTSMYLCASSFMGRRSRLETQYFGPGTRLLVL.

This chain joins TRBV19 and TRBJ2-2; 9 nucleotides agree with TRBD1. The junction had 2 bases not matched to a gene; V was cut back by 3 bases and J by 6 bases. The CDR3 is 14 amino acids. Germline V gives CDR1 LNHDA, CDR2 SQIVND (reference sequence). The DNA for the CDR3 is TGTGCCAGTAGTATGTGGGACAGGGCCGGGGAGCTGTTTTTT. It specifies CASSMWDRAGELFF.

The CDR3 sequence: CASSQDGSPGNQPQHF. In DNA form, the CDR3 reads TGCGCCAGCAGCCAAGACGGGTCACCGGGCAATCAGCCCCAGCATTTT. The rearrangement uses TRBV4-1 and TRBJ1-5; the D is unclear. The germline V gene has CDR1 MGHRA and CDR2 YSYEKL. This CDR3 comprises 16 residues. V was trimmed by 0 bases and J by 2 bases, leaving 11 bases between them.

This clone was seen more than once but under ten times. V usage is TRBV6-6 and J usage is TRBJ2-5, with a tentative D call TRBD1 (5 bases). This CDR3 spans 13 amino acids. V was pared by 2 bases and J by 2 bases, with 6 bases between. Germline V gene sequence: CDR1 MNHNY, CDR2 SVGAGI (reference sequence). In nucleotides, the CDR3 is TGTGCCAGCAGTTACGACAGACAAGAGACCCAGTACTTC. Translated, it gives CASSYDRQETQYF.

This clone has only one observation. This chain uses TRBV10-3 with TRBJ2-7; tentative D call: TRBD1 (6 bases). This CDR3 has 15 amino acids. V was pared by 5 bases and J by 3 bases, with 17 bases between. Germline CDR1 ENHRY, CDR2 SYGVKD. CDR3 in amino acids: CAISPGTPDLYEQYF. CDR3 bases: TGTGCCATCAGTCCCGGGACACCGGACCTCTACGAGCAGTACTTC.

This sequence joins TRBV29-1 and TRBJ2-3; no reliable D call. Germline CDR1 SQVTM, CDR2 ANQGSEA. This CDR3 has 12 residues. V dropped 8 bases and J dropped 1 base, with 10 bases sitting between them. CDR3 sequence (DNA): TGCAGCACAGAAGCCGGCACAGATACGCAGTATTTT. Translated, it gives CSTEAGTDTQYF.

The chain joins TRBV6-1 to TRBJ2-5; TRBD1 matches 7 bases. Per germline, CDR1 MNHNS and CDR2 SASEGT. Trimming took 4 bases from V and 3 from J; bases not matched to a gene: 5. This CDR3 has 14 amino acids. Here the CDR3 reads CASSAGTAKETQYF. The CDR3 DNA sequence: TGTGCCAGCAGTGCCGGGACAGCTAAAGAGACCCAGTACTTC.

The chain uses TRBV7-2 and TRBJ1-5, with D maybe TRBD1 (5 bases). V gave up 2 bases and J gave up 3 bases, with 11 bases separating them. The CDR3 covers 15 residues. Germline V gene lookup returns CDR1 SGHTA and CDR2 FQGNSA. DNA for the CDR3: TGTGCCAGCAGCTTAAGAGAGGGGATCAATCAGCCCCAGCATTTT. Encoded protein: CASSLREGINQPQHF.

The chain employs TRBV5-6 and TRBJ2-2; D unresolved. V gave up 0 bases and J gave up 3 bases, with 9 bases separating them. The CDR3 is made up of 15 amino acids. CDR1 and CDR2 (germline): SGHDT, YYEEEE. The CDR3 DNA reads TGTGCCAGCAGCTTGGTGGGCAGTTACACCGGGGAGCTGTTTTTT. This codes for CASSLVGSYTGELFF.

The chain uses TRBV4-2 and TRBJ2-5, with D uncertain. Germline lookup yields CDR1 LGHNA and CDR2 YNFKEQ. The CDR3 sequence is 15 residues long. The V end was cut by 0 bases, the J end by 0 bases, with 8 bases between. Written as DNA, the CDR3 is TGTGCCAGCAGCCAAGAGGCGGAGTACCAAGAGACCCAGTACTTC. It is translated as CASSQEAEYQETQYF.

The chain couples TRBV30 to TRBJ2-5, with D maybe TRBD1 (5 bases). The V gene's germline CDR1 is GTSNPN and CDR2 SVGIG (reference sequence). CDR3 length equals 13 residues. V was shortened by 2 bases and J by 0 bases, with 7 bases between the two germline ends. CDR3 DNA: TGTGCCTGGAGTCAGGGCTACCAAGAGACCCAGTACTTC. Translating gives CAWSQGYQETQYF.

The CDR3 loop reads CSGVRDTQYF. The CDR3 DNA is TGCAGTGGGGTCCGAGATACGCAGTATTTT. The V call is TRBV20-1, the J call TRBJ2-3; D gene ambiguous. CDR1 is DFQATT, CDR2 SNEGSKA, per germline (reference sequence). Trimming took 7 bases from V and 5 from J, leaving 7 bases between them. The CDR3 totals 10 residues.

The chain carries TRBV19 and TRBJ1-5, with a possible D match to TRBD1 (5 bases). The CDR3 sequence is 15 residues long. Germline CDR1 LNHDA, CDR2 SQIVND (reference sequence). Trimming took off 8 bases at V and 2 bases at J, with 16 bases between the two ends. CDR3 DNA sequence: TGTGCCAGTCGATATCAGGGAATCGGCAATCAGCCCCAGCATTTT. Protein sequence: CASRYQGIGNQPQHF.

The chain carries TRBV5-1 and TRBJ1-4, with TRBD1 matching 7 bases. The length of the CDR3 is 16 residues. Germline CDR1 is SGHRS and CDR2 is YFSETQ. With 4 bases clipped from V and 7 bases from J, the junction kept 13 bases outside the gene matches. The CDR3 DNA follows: TGCGCCAGCAGCCTAGAGCCAACAGGGGCAGGTGAAAAACTGTTTTTT. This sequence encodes CASSLEPTGAGEKLFF.